This T cell receptor beta chain was obtained from a study of blood T cell repertoires in COVID-19. Study background: Donors in the United States, Italy and Spain gave samples during acute or convalescent COVID-19.

CDR3 size: 12 residues. Trimming pared 6 bases from V and 4 bases from J, leaving 9 bases between. As processed by the authors: Quantification of nucleated cells was approximated via reference gene primer amplification. Measured with immunoSEQ multiplex PCR; TCRdb has only the in-frame clones, and not every one. The DNA gave D and trimming, while V, J and clone size come from that table. The repertoire holds fewer than 30,000 clones, with approximately 94% as singletons. V is TRBV12-3 or TRBV12-4 and J is TRBJ1-1; no firm D call. The sequencing input was peripheral blood. The TCR originated in a human donor in a cohort sampled during active COVID-19. CDR3 sequence (DNA): TGTGCCAGCAGCCCACCAGGCACTGAAGCTTTCTTT. Its protein is CASSPPGTEAFF.